The present TCR beta chain was sequenced within a study of OX40 agonist ivuxolimab in advanced cancers. Study context: Those enrolled were 82.7% male, with a mean age of 60 years and ages from about 20 to 90.

CDR3 length equals 13 residues. CDR1 SGHAT and CDR2 FQNNGV come from the germline V gene. Between the trimmed V and J ends, which lost 0 bases and 7 bases, there was a span of 9 bases. Overall study results and limits: Certain nonresponding patients likewise had low normalized T-cell clonal expansion.

A word on this clone: What it binds is unknown.

Profiling relied on immunoSEQ multiplex PCR, and the TCRdb table lists in-frame clones only, not all of them. In the table there are 20,000 to 25,000 clones, 84% of which are singletons. This material consisted of CD4+ or CD8+ T cells sorted from blood, taken in a trial of the OX40 agonist ivuxolimab. The sequence was obtained from an adult with an advanced solid tumor such as melanoma, head and neck, liver or kidney cancer. V and J are TRBV11-2 and TRBJ1-2; no definite D call. CDR3 sequence (DNA): TGTGCCAGCAGCTTAGATCCCCGGGCTGGCTACACCTTC. Translating it yields CASSLDPRAGYTF.